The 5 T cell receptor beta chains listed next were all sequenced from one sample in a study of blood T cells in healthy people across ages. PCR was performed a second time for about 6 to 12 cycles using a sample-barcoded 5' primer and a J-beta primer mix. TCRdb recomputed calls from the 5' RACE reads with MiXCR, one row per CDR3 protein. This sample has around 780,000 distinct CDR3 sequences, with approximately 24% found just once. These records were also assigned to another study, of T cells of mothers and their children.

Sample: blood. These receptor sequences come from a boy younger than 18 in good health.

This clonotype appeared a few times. The CDR3 here is CSATDHPSYEQYF. In DNA, the CDR3 is TGCAGTGCTACCGACCACCCTTCCTACGAGCAGTACTTC. The V and J genes are TRBV20-1 and TRBJ2-7; no reliable D call. V was pared by 4 bases and J by 1 base, with 11 bases between. Looked up from germline, CDR1 is DFQATT and CDR2 is SNEGSKA (reference sequence). The CDR3 loop spans 13 amino acids.

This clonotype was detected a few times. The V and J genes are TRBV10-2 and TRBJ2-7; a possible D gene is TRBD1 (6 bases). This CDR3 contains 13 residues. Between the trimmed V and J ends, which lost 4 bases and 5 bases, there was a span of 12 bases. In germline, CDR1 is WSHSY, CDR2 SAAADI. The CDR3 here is CASSVNRVNEQYF. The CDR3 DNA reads TGCGCCAGCAGTGTTAACAGGGTCAACGAGCAGTACTTC.

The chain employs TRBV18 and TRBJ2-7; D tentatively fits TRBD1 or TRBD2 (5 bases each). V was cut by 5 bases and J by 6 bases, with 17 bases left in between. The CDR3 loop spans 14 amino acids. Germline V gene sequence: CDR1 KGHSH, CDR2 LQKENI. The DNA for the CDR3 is TGTGCCAGCTCAACACAGGACTCCGCCGGCGAGCAGTACTTC. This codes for CASSTQDSAGEQYF.

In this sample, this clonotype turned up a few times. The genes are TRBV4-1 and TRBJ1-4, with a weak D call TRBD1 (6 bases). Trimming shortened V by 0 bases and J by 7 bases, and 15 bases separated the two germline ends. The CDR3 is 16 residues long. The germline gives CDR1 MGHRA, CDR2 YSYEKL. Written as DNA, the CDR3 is TGCGCCAGCAGCCAAGAAGGCGGGGGGCGCCGTGAAAAACTGTTTTTT. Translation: CASSQEGGGRREKLFF.

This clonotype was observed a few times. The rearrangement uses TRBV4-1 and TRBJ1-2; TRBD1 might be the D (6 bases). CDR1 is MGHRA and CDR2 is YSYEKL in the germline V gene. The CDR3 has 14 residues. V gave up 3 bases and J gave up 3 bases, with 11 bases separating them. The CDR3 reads CASSQEQGYYGYTF. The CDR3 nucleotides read TGCGCCAGCAGCCAGGAACAGGGCTACTATGGCTACACCTTC.